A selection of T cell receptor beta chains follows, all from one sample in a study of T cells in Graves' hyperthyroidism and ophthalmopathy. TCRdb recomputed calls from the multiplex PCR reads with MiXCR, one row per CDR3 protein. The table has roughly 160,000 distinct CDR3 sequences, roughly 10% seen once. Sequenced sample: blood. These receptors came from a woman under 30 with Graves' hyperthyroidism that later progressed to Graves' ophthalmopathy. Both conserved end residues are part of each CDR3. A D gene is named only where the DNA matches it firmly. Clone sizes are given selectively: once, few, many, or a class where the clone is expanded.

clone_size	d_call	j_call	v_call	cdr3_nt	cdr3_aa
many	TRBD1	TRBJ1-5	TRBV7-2	TGTGCCAGCAGCCACCCAGGGGGCGATCAGCCCCAGCATTTT	CASSHPGGDQPQHF
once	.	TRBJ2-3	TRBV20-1	TGCAGTGCTAGTTTCATCGCAAATACAGATACGCAGTATTTT	CSASFIANTDTQYF
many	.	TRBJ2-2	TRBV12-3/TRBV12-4	TGTGCCAGCAGTTTAGTTGGAGGGATTGGCACCGGGGAGCTGTTTTTT	CASSLVGGIGTGELFF
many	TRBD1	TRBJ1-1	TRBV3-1	TGTGCCAGCAGCCTAGGGACAGCAAACACTGAAGCTTTCTTT	CASSLGTANTEAFF
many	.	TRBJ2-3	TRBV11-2	TGTGCCAGCAGCCATAGCGGAGCTAGCACAGATACGCAGTATTTT	CASSHSGASTDTQYF
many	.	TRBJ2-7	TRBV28	TGTGCGACCGAGGACAGCCAAGGCACCTACGAGCAGTACTTC	CATEDSQGTYEQYF
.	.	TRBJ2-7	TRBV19	TGTGCCAGTAGTACCGGCAGGGGGGTCTTTGGGGGCGAGCAGTACTTC	CASSTGRGVFGGEQYF
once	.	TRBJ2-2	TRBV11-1	TGTGCCAGCAGCCGGGACGTGGATGTCGGGGAGCTGTTTTTT	CASSRDVDVGELFF
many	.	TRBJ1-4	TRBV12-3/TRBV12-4	TGTGCCAGCAGTTTATCCGGGGGCGGTGAAAAACTGTTTTTT	CASSLSGGGEKLFF
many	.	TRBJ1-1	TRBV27	TGTGCCAGCAGTTTTTCAGAAAGAGGACCTGAAGCTTTCTTT	CASSFSERGPEAFF
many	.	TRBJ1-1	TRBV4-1	TGCGCCAGCAGCTTTCAAAACACTGAAGCTTTCTTT	CASSFQNTEAFF
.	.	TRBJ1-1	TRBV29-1	TGCAGCGTTTTAGGACCAACAGGTTTCACTGAAGCTTTCTTT	CSVLGPTGFTEAFF
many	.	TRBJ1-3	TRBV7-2	TGTGCCAGCAGCTTATCCGGGGGCCGGGGCTCTGGAAACACCATATATTTT	CASSLSGGRGSGNTIYF
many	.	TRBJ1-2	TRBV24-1	TGTGCCACCAGTGATTCTCACCCACCATATGGCTACACCTTC	CATSDSHPPYGYTF
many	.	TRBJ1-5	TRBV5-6	TGTGCCAGCAGCTTGGGTCTCCGACAGGACAATCAGCCCCAGCATTTT	CASSLGLRQDNQPQHF
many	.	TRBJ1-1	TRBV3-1	TGTGCCAGCAGCCAAGCTAGCGTCACTGAAGCTTTCTTT	CASSQASVTEAFF